These T cell receptor beta chains were read from a single sample in a study of lymphopenia after photon versus proton radiotherapy. Data came from immunoSEQ multiplex PCR; TCRdb stores just in-frame clones and leaves some out. The table shows about 68,000 clones, with around 90% occurring only once. The material sequenced was peripheral blood, taken from a patient treated with photon-based radiotherapy. The receptors come from a woman in her sixties or seventies with pancreatic cancer. The CDR3 runs from the conserved cysteine through the conserved F or W. Each record gives: V gene, J gene, D gene, clone size, CDR3 protein, CDR3 DNA. The D gene is left open where the match is weak. Clone size is shown for a subset of rows, as once, few, many or a class of expanded clone.

v_call: TRBV30
j_call: TRBJ1-2
d_call: .
clone_size: .
cdr3_aa: CAWTPFGREGYGYTF
cdr3_nt: TGTGCCTGGACTCCCTTCGGGAGGGAGGGATATGGCTACACCTTC

v_call: TRBV27
j_call: TRBJ2-7
d_call: .
clone_size: .
cdr3_aa: CATTDLSYEQYF
cdr3_nt: TGTGCCACAACGGATCTCTCCTACGAGCAGTACTTC

v_call: TRBV5-4
j_call: TRBJ2-3
d_call: .
clone_size: once
cdr3_aa: CASSLQGGSFADTQYF
cdr3_nt: TGTGCCAGCAGCTTGCAGGGTGGGAGCTTTGCAGATACGCAGTATTTT

v_call: TRBV9
j_call: TRBJ2-7
d_call: .
clone_size: .
cdr3_aa: CASSPGYEQYF
cdr3_nt: TGTGCCAGCAGCCCAGGGTACGAGCAGTACTTC

v_call: TRBV14
j_call: TRBJ1-3
d_call: .
clone_size: .
cdr3_aa: CASSQAWGASQGSGNTIYF
cdr3_nt: TGTGCCAGCAGCCAAGCCTGGGGTGCCTCTCAAGGCTCTGGAAACACCATATATTTT

v_call: TRBV2
j_call: TRBJ1-4
d_call: TRBD1
clone_size: .
cdr3_aa: CASSFGTVATNEKLFF
cdr3_nt: TGTGCCAGCAGCTTCGGGACAGTAGCAACTAATGAAAAACTGTTTTTT

v_call: TRBV7-8
j_call: TRBJ1-5
d_call: .
clone_size: .
cdr3_aa: CASSLGRDQPQHF
cdr3_nt: TGTGCCAGCAGCTTAGGCAGGGACCAGCCCCAGCATTTT

v_call: TRBV2
j_call: TRBJ1-5
d_call: .
clone_size: .
cdr3_aa: CASSEEEGKVSNQPQHF
cdr3_nt: TGTGCCAGCAGTGAGGAAGAGGGGAAGGTTAGCAATCAGCCCCAGCATTTT

v_call: TRBV28
j_call: TRBJ1-5
d_call: .
clone_size: .
cdr3_aa: CASSSPSGRAVQPQHF
cdr3_nt: TGTGCCAGCAGTTCCCCCTCGGGCAGGGCGGTTCAGCCCCAGCATTTT

v_call: TRBV11-2
j_call: TRBJ2-7
d_call: TRBD2
clone_size: .
cdr3_aa: CASNLADSYEQYF
cdr3_nt: TGTGCCAGCAACCTAGCGGACTCCTACGAGCAGTACTTC

v_call: TRBV18
j_call: TRBJ1-2
d_call: .
clone_size: .
cdr3_aa: CASSPDSLDGYTF
cdr3_nt: TGTGCTAGCTCACCAGACAGTCTCGATGGCTACACCTTC

v_call: TRBV6-5
j_call: TRBJ1-1
d_call: .
clone_size: .
cdr3_aa: CASSDSGNTEAFF
cdr3_nt: TGTGCCAGCAGTGATTCTGGGAACACTGAAGCTTTCTTT

v_call: TRBV27
j_call: TRBJ2-2
d_call: .
clone_size: .
cdr3_aa: CASSLWGDTGELFF
cdr3_nt: TGTGCCAGCAGCCTCTGGGGAGACACCGGGGAGCTGTTTTTT

v_call: TRBV7-5
j_call: TRBJ1-1
d_call: .
clone_size: .
cdr3_aa: CARRRSGGEWVTEAFF
cdr3_nt: TGTGCCAGAAGACGATCAGGGGGTGAGTGGGTGACTGAAGCTTTCTTT

v_call: TRBV9
j_call: TRBJ2-3
d_call: TRBD2
clone_size: .
cdr3_aa: CASSGTSGRPLDTQYF
cdr3_nt: TGTGCCAGCAGCGGGACTAGCGGGAGGCCCTTGGATACGCAGTATTTT

v_call: TRBV19
j_call: TRBJ1-4
d_call: .
clone_size: .
cdr3_aa: CASSIGVFATNEKLFF
cdr3_nt: TGTGCCAGTAGTATTGGTGTCTTTGCAACTAATGAAAAACTGTTTTTT

v_call: TRBV5-4
j_call: TRBJ2-2
d_call: TRBD1
clone_size: .
cdr3_aa: CASSLTKQGAGGELFF
cdr3_nt: TGTGCCAGCAGCCTAACCAAACAGGGGGCTGGCGGGGAGCTGTTTTTT

v_call: TRBV15
j_call: TRBJ2-3
d_call: .
clone_size: .
cdr3_aa: CATSKNTDTQYF
cdr3_nt: TGTGCCACCAGCAAAAACACAGATACGCAGTATTTT

v_call: TRBV7-9
j_call: TRBJ1-3
d_call: .
clone_size: .
cdr3_aa: CASSLVGAGNTIYF
cdr3_nt: TGTGCCAGCAGCTTAGTCGGGGCTGGAAACACCATATATTTT

v_call: TRBV29-1
j_call: TRBJ1-5
d_call: TRBD1
clone_size: .
cdr3_aa: CSVARGQGPNQPQHF
cdr3_nt: TGCAGCGTTGCCCGCGGACAGGGTCCCAATCAGCCCCAGCATTTT

v_call: TRBV19
j_call: TRBJ2-2
d_call: .
clone_size: .
cdr3_aa: CASSIVRAGELFF
cdr3_nt: TGTGCCAGTAGTATAGTGCGGGCCGGGGAGCTGTTTTTT

v_call: TRBV28
j_call: TRBJ1-3
d_call: .
clone_size: .
cdr3_aa: CATTGPGNTIYF
cdr3_nt: TGTGCCACGACAGGTCCGGGAAACACCATATATTTT

v_call: TRBV7-9
j_call: TRBJ2-3
d_call: .
clone_size: .
cdr3_aa: CASSQGHRASQYF
cdr3_nt: TGTGCCAGCAGCCAGGGGCATCGGGCTTCGCAGTATTTT

v_call: TRBV1
j_call: TRBJ2-5
d_call: .
clone_size: .
cdr3_aa: CTSSQDLGGLAGVFQETQYF
cdr3_nt: TGCACCAGCAGCCAAGATTTGGGGGGACTAGCGGGAGTTTTTCAAGAGACCCAGTACTTC

v_call: TRBV5-1
j_call: TRBJ1-6
d_call: .
clone_size: .
cdr3_aa: CASSFRGENSPLHF
cdr3_nt: TGCGCCAGCAGCTTCCGCGGGGAGAATTCACCCCTCCACTTT

v_call: TRBV4-1
j_call: TRBJ1-5
d_call: .
clone_size: .
cdr3_aa: CASSQVGDLNQPQHF
cdr3_nt: TGCGCCAGCAGCCAAGTCGGAGACCTTAATCAGCCCCAGCATTTT

v_call: TRBV11-2
j_call: TRBJ1-2
d_call: .
clone_size: .
cdr3_aa: CASSIQANPYGYTF
cdr3_nt: TGTGCCAGCAGCATACAGGCCAACCCCTATGGCTACACCTTC

v_call: TRBV11-2
j_call: TRBJ2-3
d_call: .
clone_size: .
cdr3_aa: CASRPSERTTDTQYF
cdr3_nt: TGTGCCAGCAGACCTAGCGAGCGGACGACAGATACGCAGTATTTT

v_call: TRBV7-9
j_call: TRBJ2-5
d_call: .
clone_size: .
cdr3_aa: CASSSWQETQYF
cdr3_nt: TGTGCCAGCAGCTCCTGGCAAGAGACCCAGTACTTC

v_call: TRBV29-1
j_call: TRBJ1-1
d_call: .
clone_size: .
cdr3_aa: CSVEDPRERDTEAFF
cdr3_nt: TGCAGCGTTGAAGATCCCCGGGAGAGGGACACTGAAGCTTTCTTT

v_call: TRBV6-6
j_call: TRBJ1-1
d_call: .
clone_size: .
cdr3_aa: CASSYSPQQVREEAFF
cdr3_nt: TGTGCCAGCAGTTACTCGCCCCAACAAGTACGGGAAGAAGCTTTCTTT

v_call: TRBV5-4
j_call: TRBJ2-5
d_call: TRBD2
clone_size: once
cdr3_aa: CASSTLASGRAGETQYF
cdr3_nt: TGTGCCAGCAGCACTTTGGCTAGCGGGAGGGCCGGGGAGACCCAGTACTTC